These 18 T cell receptor beta chains originate from one sample sequenced in a study of T cells in Graves' hyperthyroidism and ophthalmopathy (dated by TCRdb to the late 2010s). Library preparation was by multiplex PCR. The reads were generated on an Illumina HiSeq 2000. The TCR beta CDR3 regions were amplified from the RNA transcripts. The first round of RT-PCR for the TCR CDR3 was performed with the HTBI primer set and the Qiagen OneStep RT-PCR kit. TCRdb reanalyzed the raw reads on its own, using fastp at Q25 for trimming and MiXCR for clone calling, and kept in-frame beta chains. Each entry is one CDR3 protein sequence, shown with its most common DNA and genes. The sample table holds about 500,000 distinct CDR3 sequences, of which 17% were seen once. The ten largest clonotypes hold 15% to 20% of the sample. Sequenced material: blood. These receptors all come from a woman younger than 35 with Graves' ophthalmopathy.

This clonotype was detected ten times or more. The chain is built from TRBV6-1 and TRBJ2-7; 9 bases align to TRBD2. This CDR3 contains 13 residues. Germline CDR1 MNHNS, CDR2 SASEGT. Trimming took 6 bases from V and 2 from J; bases not matched to a gene: 2. The CDR3 nucleotides read TGTGCCAGCAGGACTAGCGGCCCCTACGAGCAGTACTTC. Amino acids: CASRTSGPYEQYF.

This clonotype has ten or more counts. CDR3 loop: CSARAGQGGGNTEAFF. DNA for the CDR3: TGCAGTGCTAGAGCCGGACAGGGGGGGGGGAACACTGAAGCTTTCTTT. The chain recombines TRBV20-1 with TRBJ1-1; TRBD1 matches at 10 bases. V gave up 1 base and J gave up 1 base; unmatched junction bases: 6. The germline gives CDR1 DFQATT, CDR2 SNEGSKA (reference sequence). The CDR3 has 16 residues.

In this sample, this clonotype turned up many times. This rearrangement joins TRBV15 to TRBJ1-1, with 7 bases that match TRBD1. V lost 7 bases and J lost 4; bases outside the gene matches: 9. Germline loops: CDR1 LNHNV, CDR2 YYDKDF (reference sequence). The CDR3 is made up of 14 amino acids. The CDR3 protein is CATIEDRLSTEAFF. Written as DNA, the CDR3 is TGTGCCACCATCGAGGACAGGCTGAGCACTGAAGCTTTCTTT.

At least ten counts were recorded for this clonotype. The chain recombines TRBV6-1 with TRBJ1-5; possibly TRBD1 for D (6 bases). Germline lookup yields CDR1 MNHNS and CDR2 SASEGT. Trimming took off 5 bases at V and 1 base at J, with 15 bases between the two ends. The CDR3 totals 16 residues. The CDR3, as DNA: TGTGCCAGCAGTCAAAAGACAGGACCGAGCAATCAGCCCCAGCATTTT. Translated: CASSQKTGPSNQPQHF.

This clonotype occurred once. The chain couples TRBV6-2 or TRBV6-3 to TRBJ2-1; D is possibly TRBD1 (6 bases). The CDR3 sequence is 14 residues long. Germline CDR1 MNHEY, CDR2 SVGEGT. The germline V and J ends were trimmed by 5 bases and 12 bases, with 20 bases remaining between them. The CDR3 DNA is TGTGCCAGCAGTCTCTACGCAGGGGATGCTCGGCAGTTCTTC. It codes for CASSLYAGDARQFF.

There are a few counts of this clonotype. The chain uses TRBV28 and TRBJ2-7; no reliable D call. V was cut by 3 bases and J by 3 bases, with 6 bases left in between. The CDR3 covers 12 residues. Germline loops: CDR1 MDHEN, CDR2 SYDVKM. The CDR3 here is CASSFSVYEQYF. The CDR3 coding sequence is TGTGCCAGCAGTTTCTCCGTCTACGAGCAGTACTTC.

There are many counts of this clonotype. The rearrangement uses TRBV27 and TRBJ1-1; D may be TRBD1 (5 bases). Germline lookup yields CDR1 MNHEY and CDR2 SMNVEV (reference sequence). The CDR3 extends over 13 amino acids. Trimming pared 7 bases from V and 0 bases from J, leaving 9 bases between. The CDR3 sequence: CASIDSVNTEAFF. In DNA form, the CDR3 reads TGTGCCAGCATTGACAGCGTGAACACTGAAGCTTTCTTT.

This clonotype showed up many times. The CDR3 sequence: CASSLKYDVTYEQYF. The CDR3 nucleotides read TGTGCCAGCAGTTTAAAGTATGACGTTACCTACGAGCAGTACTTC. The V gene is TRBV27, the J gene TRBJ2-7; no clear D. The length of the CDR3 is 15 residues. Between the trimmed V and J ends, which lost 2 bases and 2 bases, there was a span of 13 bases. From germline, CDR1 is MNHEY and CDR2 SMNVEV (reference sequence).

The genes are TRBV10-3 and TRBJ1-2, with no clear D. Trimming stripped 2 bases from V and 4 bases from J, with 17 bases between. Per the germline V gene, CDR1 is ENHRY and CDR2 is SYGVKD. The CDR3 has 16 residues. For the CDR3, the DNA is TGTGCCATCAGTGAGAGGGAGCGGGCAGATGGCTATGGCTACACCTTC. This encodes CAISERERADGYGYTF.

This clonotype has a handful of counts. The V gene is TRBV9, the J gene TRBJ2-7; D may be TRBD2 (5 bases). CDR3 length: 13 residues. V was clipped by 5 bases and J by 3 bases, with 12 bases between them. Germline assignment: CDR1 SGDLS and CDR2 YYNGEE. The CDR3 protein is CASSPGYDYEQYF. CDR3 sequence (DNA): TGTGCCAGCAGTCCGGGGTATGACTACGAGCAGTACTTC.

This clonotype occurred a few times. The rearrangement links TRBV6-2 or TRBV6-3 to TRBJ2-7; D perhaps matches TRBD1 (6 bases). Trimming cost V 6 bases and J 10 bases, with 10 bases left between them. Germline V CDR1 and CDR2: MNHEY, SVGEGT. This CDR3 contains 10 residues. The CDR3 is CASRNREQYF. In nucleotides, the CDR3 is TGTGCCAGCAGAAACAGGGAACAGTACTTC.

The chain is built from TRBV5-1 and TRBJ2-7; D unclear. The length of the CDR3 is 13 residues. V was shortened by 1 base and J by 2 bases, with 7 bases between the two germline ends. CDR1 SGHRS and CDR2 YFSETQ come from the germline V gene. The CDR3 DNA follows: TGCGCCAGCAGCTTGAATCCTGCCTACGAGCAGTACTTC. Translating gives CASSLNPAYEQYF.

The chain has TRBV7-9 and TRBJ1-4; 7 bases align to TRBD1. In germline, CDR1 is SEHNR, CDR2 FQNEAQ (reference sequence). This CDR3 comprises 14 residues. After removal of 5 bases from V and 5 bases from J, the junction contained 5 bases not matched to a gene. CDR3 in DNA: TGTGCCAGCAGCCCGGGACAGCGAAATGAAAAACTGTTTTTT. It yields the protein CASSPGQRNEKLFF.

CDR3 region: CASSSDPGLAENTGELFF. In nucleotides, the CDR3 is TGTGCCAGCAGCTCAGACCCCGGGCTAGCGGAGAACACCGGGGAGCTGTTTTTT. The V call is TRBV9, the J call TRBJ2-2; 7 bases align to TRBD2. The CDR3 runs to 18 residues. Trimming at V came to 4 bases and at J to 1 base, leaving 13 bases not matched to a gene. Germline V gene data show CDR1 as SGDLS and CDR2 as YYNGEE.

The sample holds one count of this clonotype. This clone may be a read error of a much larger clone one base away. The V and J genes are TRBV29-1 and TRBJ1-4; no definite D call. CDR1 is SQVTM and CDR2 is ANQGSEA in the germline V gene. The CDR3 runs 13 residues. The CDR3, as DNA: TGCAGCGTTGGGCGAGGCGGTAATGAAGAACTGTTTTTT. Protein product: CSVGRGGNEELFF.

At least ten counts were recorded for this clonotype. V and J are TRBV4-2 and TRBJ2-2, with 8 bases lining up with TRBD2. This CDR3 has 18 amino acids. The ends lost 0 bases at V and 7 bases at J; junction bases unmatched: 13. CDR1 LGHNA and CDR2 YNFKEQ come from the germline V gene. CDR3 protein: CASSQEAYGRAFHGELFF. CDR3 bases: TGTGCCAGCAGCCAAGAAGCTTACGGGAGGGCCTTCCACGGGGAGCTGTTTTTT.

The table lists this clonotype with a few counts. This chain links TRBV5-4 with TRBJ2-2; D is perhaps TRBD2 (5 bases). Germline CDR1 reads SGHNT; CDR2 reads YYREEE (reference sequence). Trimming took 4 bases from V and 1 from J, leaving 17 bases between them. The CDR3 length is 17 residues. CDR3 sequence (DNA): TGTGCCAGCAGCGCCGATGTGGCGGGCGGGAACACCGGGGAGCTGTTTTTT. Its translation is CASSADVAGGNTGELFF.

V usage is TRBV19 and J usage is TRBJ2-2; D not certain. Trimming stripped 6 bases from V and 1 base from J, with 12 bases between. The length of the CDR3 is 15 residues. The V gene's germline CDR1 is LNHDA and CDR2 SQIVND (reference sequence). CDR3 region: CASSVRGRNTGELFF. CDR3 nucleotide sequence: TGTGCCAGTAGCGTCCGCGGTAGGAACACCGGGGAGCTGTTTTTT. The whole variable domain, filled in from reference TRBV19 and TRBJ2-2, reads DGGITQSPKYLFRKEGQNVTLSCEQNLNHDAMYWYRQDPGQGLRLIYYSQIVNDFQKGDIAEGYSVSREKKESFPLTVTSAQKNPTAFYLCASSVRGRNTGELFFGEGSRLTVL.